This T cell receptor beta chain derives from a study of blood T cell repertoires in COVID-19. About the study: Samples came from the United States, Italy and Spain, spanning acute and convalescent COVID-19. From T cells, B-cell-depleted T cells, or PBMCs came the material, which was cDNA or gDNA.

The length of the CDR3 is 12 residues. Germline lookup yields CDR1 LNHDA and CDR2 SQIVND (reference sequence). Trimming took 4 bases from V and 2 from J, leaving 5 bases between them. In the source study's methods: Using reference gene primer amplification, nucleated cell counts were estimated. Method: immunoSEQ multiplex PCR; TCRdb's copy keeps in-frame clones and lacks some. The DNA gave D and trimming, while V, J and clone size come from that table. The sample has 65,000 or so clones, 81% seen once. This chain joins TRBV19 and TRBJ1-1, with D hard to call. Source material: peripheral blood. The receptor was derived from a man of 80 years or more with acute or convalescent COVID-19. CDR3 loop: CASSRLNTEAFF. CDR3 bases: TGTGCCAGTAGTAGACTCAACACTGAAGCTTTCTTT.